A selection of T cell receptor beta chains follows, all from one sample in a study of T cells in Graves' hyperthyroidism and ophthalmopathy. TCRdb called the multiplex PCR reads again in MiXCR, with one record for every CDR3 protein. The data contain about 420,000 distinct CDR3 sequences, around a sixth of them singletons. The sequenced sample was blood. The receptor source for this set is a woman aged 18-29 years with Graves' hyperthyroidism. Each CDR3 is given with its conserved first and last residue. The D gene is left open where the match is weak. A clone size is listed for some rows: how often the clone was seen (once, few, many), or a class if it is expanded.

d_call	j_call	clone_size	v_call	cdr3_aa	cdr3_nt
TRBD2	TRBJ2-5	many	TRBV6-1	CASVAGGGETQYF	TGTGCCAGCGTGGCGGGGGGCGGGGAGACCCAGTACTTC
NA	TRBJ2-1	NA	TRBV4-1	CASSQSVGSSYNEQFF	TGCGCCAGCAGCCAGAGCGTCGGGAGCTCCTACAATGAGCAGTTCTTC
NA	TRBJ1-4	many	TRBV3-1	CASSHQGQTNEKLFF	TGTGCCAGCAGCCACCAAGGGCAGACTAATGAAAAACTGTTTTTT
TRBD1	TRBJ2-5	many	TRBV6-1	CASSSTRQGGQETQYF	TGTGCCAGCAGCTCAACCAGACAGGGCGGCCAAGAGACCCAGTACTTC
NA	TRBJ2-1	NA	TRBV20-1	CSAPRELDEQFF	TGCAGTGCGCCCCGGGAGCTCGATGAGCAGTTCTTC
TRBD2	TRBJ2-5	many	TRBV4-2	CASSQGLAGGPETQYF	TGTGCCAGCAGCCAAGGACTAGCGGGGGGGCCAGAGACCCAGTACTTC
TRBD1	TRBJ1-1	many	TRBV20-1	CSARLLQGYTEAFF	TGCAGTGCTAGATTGTTACAGGGGTACACTGAAGCTTTCTTT
NA	TRBJ1-6	NA	TRBV12-3/TRBV12-4	CATSAESGTSPLHF	TGTGCCACCTCAGCCGAGTCAGGAACTTCACCCCTCCACTTT
NA	TRBJ2-2	many	TRBV7-9	CASSQAGPNTGELFF	TGTGCCAGCAGCCAAGCCGGGCCCAACACCGGGGAGCTGTTTTTT
NA	TRBJ1-2	many	TRBV12-3/TRBV12-4	CASTLGGGNYGYTF	TGTGCCAGCACCCTAGGTGGGGGGAACTATGGCTACACCTTC
NA	TRBJ2-5	many	TRBV20-1	CSVGTETQYF	TGCAGTGTCGGGACGGAGACCCAGTACTTC
TRBD1	TRBJ1-2	many	TRBV27	CASSPDRGPNYGYTF	TGTGCCAGCAGTCCAGACAGGGGGCCAAACTATGGCTACACCTTC
NA	TRBJ2-7	few	TRBV7-9	CASSFLLSGDYEQYF	TGTGCCAGCAGCTTCCTCTTATCGGGAGACTACGAGCAGTACTTC
NA	TRBJ2-5	many	TRBV12-3/TRBV12-4	CASRSDTSKETQYF	TGTGCCAGCAGGTCGGACACCTCCAAGGAGACCCAGTACTTC
NA	TRBJ2-7	many	TRBV12-3/TRBV12-4	CASSSQGNEQYF	TGTGCCAGCAGTTCCCAGGGAAACGAGCAGTACTTC
NA	TRBJ2-2	few	TRBV19	CASRGFSGELFF	TGTGCCAGTAGAGGATTCAGCGGGGAGCTGTTTTTT
NA	TRBJ2-3	NA	TRBV4-1	CASSQVFSRERHTQEYF	TGCGCCAGCAGCCAAGTCTTCTCCAGGGAAAGGCATACGCAGGAGTATTTT
NA	TRBJ2-7	NA	TRBV7-7	CASSLRGSPEQYF	TGTGCTAGCAGCTTACGGGGATCGCCCGAGCAGTACTTC
TRBD1	TRBJ1-1	few	TRBV25-1	CAVGGFNTEAFF	TGTGCCGTAGGGGGCTTCAACACTGAAGCTTTCTTT
TRBD1	TRBJ2-1	many	TRBV11-3	CASSLTGGITYNEQFF	TGTGCCAGCAGCTTGACAGGGGGCATCACCTACAATGAGCAGTTCTTC